Listed here are 23 T cell receptor beta chains from one sample, sequenced in a study of blood T cell repertoires in COVID-19. Libraries were prepared by immunoSEQ multiplex PCR; TCRdb keeps only in-frame clonotypes and omits some of them. The repertoire includes approximately 280,000 clones, 65% to 90% of them detected once, and approximately 5% sits in the top ten. The source material was peripheral blood. These receptors were taken from a man aged 45 to 65 with active or convalescent COVID-19.

In this sample, this clone turned up once. V is TRBV5-1 and J is TRBJ2-1; 7 bases are a match to TRBD1. The V segment lost 9 bases and the J segment 8 bases; nucleotides outside the gene matches: 14. Looked up from germline, CDR1 is SGHRS and CDR2 is YFSETQ. The CDR3 has 14 amino acids. Here the CDR3 reads CATRTGLKVDEQFF. In DNA, the CDR3 is TGCGCCACCCGGACAGGCCTGAAAGTGGATGAGCAGTTCTTC.

The rearrangement joins TRBV20-1 to TRBJ2-1; a possible D gene is TRBD2 (5 bases). Germline V lookup: CDR1 DFQATT, CDR2 SNEGSKA (reference sequence). The CDR3 is 9 residues long. The CDR3 coding sequence is TGCAGCATTGGAGGTGAGCAGTTCTTC. Encoded protein: CSIGGEQFF.

The V call is TRBV11-3, the J call TRBJ2-1, with D possibly TRBD2 on 7 matching bases. Trimming removed 5 bases from V and 7 bases from J, with 18 bases in between. This CDR3 region has 15 residues. Germline V CDR1 and CDR2: SGHNT, YENEEA. For the CDR3, the DNA is TGTGCCAGCAGCCGGAGAGGGGGGGATCGTAATGAGCAGTTCTTC. It translates to CASSRRGGDRNEQFF.

J is TRBJ1-6 and V is TRBV30; D perhaps matches TRBD1 (6 bases). This CDR3 has 13 residues. Germline V gene data show CDR1 as GTSNPN and CDR2 as SVGIG (reference sequence). CDR3: CAGGLSYNSPLHF. As DNA, the CDR3 is TGTGCGGGGGGGCTCTCCTATAATTCACCCCTCCACTTT.

The V gene is TRBV16, the J gene TRBJ1-3; D ambiguous. V was cut by 2 bases and J by 2 bases, with 10 bases left in between. The V gene's germline CDR1 is KGHSY and CDR2 FQNENV. The CDR3 spans 15 residues. The DNA for the CDR3 is TGTGCCAGCAGCCAAGAGGTCGTTACTGGAAACACCATATATTTT. Amino acids: CASSQEVVTGNTIYF. Variable domain in full (rest from reference TRBV16 and TRBJ1-3): GEEVAQTPKHLVRGEGQKAKLYCAPIKGHSYVFWYQQVLKNEFKFLISFQNENVFDETGMPKERFSAKCLPNSPCSLEIQATKLEDSAVYFCASSQEVVTGNTIYFGEGSWLTVV.

The chain couples TRBV7-8 to TRBJ2-7, with 9 bases identical to TRBD1. The V and J ends lost 5 bases and 6 bases, in that order; junction bases with no gene match: 11. Germline CDR1 is SGHVS and CDR2 is FQNEAQ. The CDR3 contains 15 residues. The CDR3 bases are TGTGCCAGCAGCCTCCGGGACAGGGCTACCGGCGAGCAGTACTTC. It yields the protein CASSLRDRATGEQYF.

The sample holds a few counts of this clone. The genes are TRBV19 and TRBJ1-2, with TRBD1 as a possible D gene (5 bases). The CDR3 contains 15 residues. The V gene lost 10 bases and the J gene lost 0 bases, with 18 bases spanning the gap. Germline V CDR1 and CDR2: LNHDA, SQIVND (reference sequence). The CDR3 region has the DNA TGTGCCACTGGGAGGGGCGCCGGGGCTAACTATGGCTACACCTTC. Amino acids: CATGRGAGANYGYTF.

The chain uses TRBV29-1 and TRBJ1-1, with a possible D match to TRBD1 (5 bases). Germline V CDR1 and CDR2: SQVTM, ANQGSEA. This CDR3 comprises 15 residues. Trimming cost V 1 base and J 3 bases, with 15 bases left between them. The DNA for the CDR3 is TGCAGCGTTGAAGGGGGCCAGGGCCGGGACACTGAAGCTTTCTTT. It specifies CSVEGGQGRDTEAFF.

This rearrangement joins TRBV19 to TRBJ1-2, with 9 bases lining up with TRBD1. The CDR3 runs 15 residues. The V gene end was trimmed by 3 bases and the J gene end by 4 bases; junction bases not matched to a gene: 6. Germline lookup yields CDR1 LNHDA and CDR2 SQIVND (reference sequence). CDR3 in amino acids: CASSMGDRGIYGYTF. The CDR3 DNA sequence: TGTGCCAGTAGTATGGGAGACAGGGGGATCTATGGCTACACCTTC.

The chain couples TRBV2 to TRBJ2-1; D remains unclear. This CDR3 is built from 11 residues. V was pared by 6 bases and J by 10 bases, with 10 bases between. The germline V gene has CDR1 SNHLY and CDR2 FYNNEI. The DNA for the CDR3 is TGTGCCAGCAGACAATTCGGGGAGCAGTTCTTC. Its translation: CASRQFGEQFF.

The chain combines TRBV19 with TRBJ2-6, with D maybe TRBD1 (6 bases). The CDR3 sequence is 16 residues long. V was shortened by 5 bases and J by 0 bases, with 11 bases between the two germline ends. Looked up from germline, CDR1 is LNHDA and CDR2 is SQIVND (reference sequence). This chain's CDR3 is CASSPQGPSGANVLTF. The CDR3 region has the DNA TGTGCCAGTAGTCCACAGGGTCCCTCTGGGGCCAACGTCCTGACTTTC.

The V call is TRBV19, the J call TRBJ2-7; 7 nucleotides match TRBD1. V lost 5 bases, J lost 6 bases, and 4 bases stayed unmatched. The CDR3 totals 12 residues. Germline CDR1 LNHDA, CDR2 SQIVND (reference sequence). CDR3 nucleotide sequence: TGTGCCAGTAGTGACAGGGCCCGCGAGCAGTACTTC. Protein sequence: CASSDRAREQYF. The variable domain in full, with the rest retrieved from reference TRBV19 and TRBJ2-7, is DGGITQSPKYLFRKEGQNVTLSCEQNLNHDAMYWYRQDPGQGLRLIYYSQIVNDFQKGDIAEGYSVSREKKESFPLTVTSAQKNPTAFYLCASSDRAREQYFGPGTRLTVT.

This clone was counted a few times. The genes are TRBV30 and TRBJ1-3, with a weak D call TRBD1 (5 bases). The CDR3 extends over 14 amino acids. Germline CDR1 GTSNPN, CDR2 SVGIG (reference sequence). With 4 bases removed from V and 0 bases from J, the gap between germline ends came to 10 bases. This CDR3 is CAWTRGSSGNTIYF. The CDR3 bases are TGTGCCTGGACACGGGGGAGCTCTGGAAACACCATATATTTT.

In this sample, this clone turned up once. The J gene is TRBJ1-2, the V gene TRBV5-6; 10 nucleotides agree with TRBD1. With 4 bases clipped from V and 7 bases from J, the junction kept 7 bases outside the gene matches. The CDR3 covers 14 residues. CDR1 SGHDT and CDR2 YYEEEE come from the germline V gene. The CDR3 here is CASSADRGISGYTF. CDR3 DNA sequence: TGTGCCAGCAGCGCGGACAGGGGGATTTCTGGCTACACCTTC.

This clone has just one count. The chain joins TRBV5-1 to TRBJ1-3; D may be TRBD1 (5 bases). Germline CDR1 is SGHRS and CDR2 is YFSETQ. V lost 3 bases and J 4 bases, leaving 14 bases between the germline ends. The CDR3 is made up of 15 amino acids. The CDR3 loop reads CASSSLPGQGNTIYF. The CDR3 coding sequence is TGCGCCAGCAGCTCCCTCCCAGGGCAAGGAAACACCATATATTTT.

The chain is built from TRBV5-1 and TRBJ2-1, with D unclear. Trimming removed 0 bases from V and 3 bases from J, with 7 bases in between. Germline CDR1 is SGHRS and CDR2 is YFSETQ. CDR3 length: 14 amino acids. The CDR3 DNA sequence: TGCGCCAGCAGCTTGGGTGGCGGCTACAATGAGCAGTTCTTC. Translation: CASSLGGGYNEQFF.

The gene calls are TRBV10-2 and TRBJ1-3; D call uncertain. Trimming left V 3 bases short and J 0 bases short, with 12 bases between. The CDR3 length is 16 residues. The germline gives CDR1 WSHSY, CDR2 SAAADI. CDR3 DNA sequence: TGCGCCAGCAGTGATCGAGAACCCGACTCTGGAAACACCATATATTTT. Its translation: CASSDREPDSGNTIYF.

The chain joins TRBV18 to TRBJ1-5, with 8 bases aligning to TRBD1. The CDR3 runs 15 residues. V shed 1 base, J shed 5 bases, and the junction held 4 bases outside the gene matches. Germline V gives CDR1 KGHSH, CDR2 LQKENI. The CDR3 DNA reads TGTGCCAGCTCACCACAATCGACAGGGGATCAGCCCCAGCATTTT. It encodes CASSPQSTGDQPQHF.

The chain employs TRBV28 and TRBJ1-2, with 9 bases aligning to TRBD1. V shed 5 bases, J shed 3 bases, and the junction held 4 bases outside the gene matches. Germline CDR1 is MDHEN and CDR2 is SYDVKM. There are 14 residues in the CDR3. The CDR3 sequence: CASSPGQGHYGYTF. The CDR3 DNA follows: TGTGCCAGCAGTCCGGGACAGGGCCACTATGGCTACACCTTC.

The gene calls are TRBV7-2 and TRBJ1-1; D might be TRBD1 (5 bases). The germline V and J ends were trimmed by 3 bases and 8 bases, with 13 bases remaining between them. CDR1 SGHTA and CDR2 FQGNSA come from the germline V gene. The CDR3 has 13 residues. The CDR3 region is CASSFRGGEEAFF. The CDR3 DNA reads as TGTGCCAGCAGCTTTAGGGGCGGTGAGGAAGCTTTCTTT. The whole variable domain, remainder taken from reference TRBV7-2 and TRBJ1-1, is GAGVSQSPSNKVTEKGKDVELRCDPISGHTALYWYRQSLGQGLEFLIYFQGNSAPDKSGLPSDRFSAERTGGSVSTLTIQRTQQEDSAVYLCASSFRGGEEAFFGQGTRLTVV.

V and J are TRBV29-1 and TRBJ2-7; 8 nucleotides line up with TRBD2. Unmatched junction bases numbered 7, after V lost 7 bases and J lost 5 bases. The germline V gene encodes CDR1 SQVTM and CDR2 ANQGSEA. The CDR3 consists of 12 residues. CDR3 bases: TGCAGCGCCCTGACTAGCGCAGACGAGCAGTACTTC. This encodes CSALTSADEQYF.

The CDR3 bases are TGTGCCAGCAGTTTATGGACAGGCCGTCCTAATTCACCCCTCCACTTT. This encodes CASSLWTGRPNSPLHF. This chain joins TRBV28 and TRBJ1-6; D is possibly TRBD1 (6 bases). The CDR3 consists of 16 residues. Germline CDR1 reads MDHEN; CDR2 reads SYDVKM. V lost 0 bases and J 6 bases, leaving 12 bases between the germline ends.

This clone showed up just a few times. This chain links TRBV28 with TRBJ2-7; tentatively, D is TRBD2 (6 bases). Looked up from germline, CDR1 is MDHEN and CDR2 is SYDVKM. The CDR3 loop spans 14 amino acids. V lost 5 bases to trimming and J lost 2 bases, with 13 bases between them. The CDR3 reads CASSPTGGAYEQYF. The CDR3 nucleotides are TGTGCCAGCAGTCCCACTGGAGGGGCCTACGAGCAGTACTTC. Based on the CDR3 plus reference TRBV28 and TRBJ2-7, the full variable domain is DVKVTQSSRYLVKRTGEKVFLECVQDMDHENMFWYRQDPGLGLRLIYFSYDVKMKEKGDIPEGYSVSREKKERFSLILESASTNQTSMYLCASSPTGGAYEQYFGPGTRLTVT.